A single sample is the source of the 6 T cell receptor beta chains below, sequenced in a study of cytomegalovirus exposure and HLA in healthy donors. The primer mix had 60 Vbeta and 13 Jbeta primers. Profiling relied on immunoSEQ multiplex PCR, and the TCRdb table lists in-frame clones only, not all of them. The sample holds 120,000 or so clones, more than 75% seen once. Input material: PBMCs. The receptors shown here come from a young man in good health and CMV-seronegative.

The V and J genes are TRBV11-2 and TRBJ2-7; tentatively, D is TRBD1 (6 bases). This CDR3 contains 11 residues. V gave up 5 bases and J gave up 12 bases, with 14 bases separating them. Germline V CDR1 and CDR2: SGHAT, FQNNGV. The CDR3 loop reads CASSLTGFSYF. The CDR3 nucleotides are TGTGCCAGCAGCCTAACAGGGTTCTCGTACTTC.

V is TRBV5-4 and J is TRBJ1-1; 7 nucleotides line up with TRBD1. The CDR3 is 17 residues long. Germline CDR1 is SGHNT and CDR2 is YYREEE (reference sequence). V gave up 0 bases and J gave up 3 bases; unmatched junction bases: 11. The CDR3 region is CASSLGQGGVRDTEAFF. As DNA, the CDR3 is TGTGCCAGCAGCTTGGGACAGGGAGGTGTTAGGGACACTGAAGCTTTCTTT.

The chain uses TRBV7-2 and TRBJ2-1, with D possibly TRBD1 on 6 matching bases. This CDR3 is 15 amino acids long. Trimming shortened V by 3 bases and J by 0 bases, and 9 bases separated the two germline ends. Germline CDR1 is SGHTA and CDR2 is FQGNSA. The CDR3 nucleotides read TGTGCCAGCAGCTTCGGACAGTCCTCCTACAATGAGCAGTTCTTC. It encodes CASSFGQSSYNEQFF.

CDR3 sequence: CASSIDDIFRYGYTF. CDR3 coding DNA: TGTGCCAGTAGTATAGATGACATTTTCCGCTATGGCTACACCTTC. The rearrangement joins TRBV19 to TRBJ1-2; no clear D gene. Germline assignment: CDR1 LNHDA and CDR2 SQIVND (reference sequence). Between the trimmed V and J ends, which lost 0 bases and 4 bases, there was a span of 12 bases. This CDR3 is built from 15 residues.

This chain uses TRBV6-1 with TRBJ1-6, with a weak D call TRBD1 (5 bases). The V gene lost 4 bases and the J gene lost 7 bases, with 17 bases spanning the gap. The CDR3 has 16 amino acids. Germline values: CDR1 MNHNS, CDR2 SASEGT. CDR3 DNA sequence: TGTGCCAGCAGTGCCCAAGTCGGGACTCTCAATTCACCCCTCCACTTT. Its protein is CASSAQVGTLNSPLHF.

The V and J genes are TRBV7-9 and TRBJ1-1, with TRBD1 as a possible D gene (6 bases). Trimming left V 5 bases short and J 8 bases short, with 12 bases between. Germline values: CDR1 SEHNR, CDR2 FQNEAQ (reference sequence). CDR3 size: 12 residues. Here the CDR3 reads CASSPDRLEAFF. In nucleotides, the CDR3 is TGTGCCAGCAGCCCCGACAGGTTGGAAGCTTTCTTT.